The T cell receptor (beta chain) under discussion was sequenced for a study of blood T cell repertoires in COVID-19. Whole-study context: Sources were T cells, B-cell-depleted T cells, or PBMCs; the material itself was cDNA or gDNA.

The method was immunoSEQ multiplex PCR; TCRdb's version includes in-frame clones alone and lacks a portion of them. Seen here are over 150,000 clones, about nine tenths observed once, and the top ten hold roughly 8.6%. Cohort 3 recovered donors had two negative PCRs, clearance, or symptom resolution. CDR3 length: 19 amino acids. The germline V gene has CDR1 LGHNA and CDR2 YSLEER. The trim removed 0 bases at V and 3 bases at J, leaving 16 bases unmatched. This chain uses TRBV4-3 with TRBJ1-2, with 7 nucleotides matching TRBD1. Source material: PBMCs or T cells enriched from blood (not recorded which). The receptor's source is a woman aged 18-29 years who had recovered from COVID-19. In DNA, the CDR3 is TGCGCCAGCAGCCAAGAACTTTATGGGTGGACCGGGACAGACTATGGCTACACCTTC. Protein: CASSQELYGWTGTDYGYTF.